A selection of T cell receptor beta chains follows, all from one sample in a study of blood T cell repertoires in COVID-19. Using immunoSEQ multiplex PCR, the repertoire was profiled, and TCRdb retains in-frame clones only, with some absent. The sample holds some 330,000 clones; under 85% are singletons and the top ten take about 5.4%. The specimen was PBMCs or T cells enriched from blood (not recorded which). All receptors derive from a woman aged 45-59 years who had recovered from COVID-19. The CDR3 runs from the conserved cysteine through the conserved F or W. A D gene is named only where the DNA matches it firmly. Size is stated for part of the rows, as once, few or many counts, or as a class when the clone is expanded.

j_gene | abundance | d_gene | v_gene | CDR3nt | CDR3aa
TRBJ2-1 | - | TRBD2 | TRBV7-2 | TGTGCCAGCAGCTTTATAGCGGGAGCTTCCCCCGGGGGGAAGTTCTTC | CASSFIAGASPGGKFF
TRBJ1-1 | - | TRBD1 | TRBV28 | TGTGCCAGCAGTTCGGGACAGGGGGCTTACACTGAAGCTTTCTTT | CASSSGQGAYTEAFF
TRBJ2-7 | - | TRBD1 | TRBV7-9 | TGTGCCAGCAGCTTGGGACAGGGGGATGAAGAGCAGTACTTC | CASSLGQGDEEQYF
TRBJ2-5 | - | TRBD2 | TRBV27 | TGTGCCAGCAGTTTAAGGAGGACTAGCGGGCAAGAGACCCAGTACTTC | CASSLRRTSGQETQYF
TRBJ1-1 | - | TRBD1 | TRBV6-5 | TGTGCCAGCGGGTTCACAGGGGGTGAAGCTTTCTTT | CASGFTGGEAFF
TRBJ1-1 | - | TRBD1 | TRBV4-1 | TGCGCCAGCGCCGGGACAGGGGAAGCTTTCTTT | CASAGTGEAFF
TRBJ2-7 | - | TRBD2 | TRBV7-2 | TGTGCCAGCAGCTTTCTCCGAACTAGCGGGAGGACCTACGAGCAGTACTTC | CASSFLRTSGRTYEQYF
TRBJ2-1 | once | TRBD2 | TRBV7-2 | TGTGCCAGCAGCCCTATAGCGGGAGGCTCCTACAATGAGCAGTTCTTC | CASSPIAGGSYNEQFF
TRBJ1-6 | - | - | TRBV30 | TGTGCCTGGAGTCCAGGGGAGCATAATTCACCCCTCCACTTT | CAWSPGEHNSPLHF
TRBJ2-3 | - | TRBD2 | TRBV7-9 | TGTGCCAGCAGTAGGACTAGCGGGAGAGGAGATACGCAGTATTTT | CASSRTSGRGDTQYF
TRBJ2-5 | - | TRBD2 | TRBV6-1 | TGTGCCAGCAGTGAAGGCGGGGGGGCTGGGGGAGAGACCCAGTACTTC | CASSEGGGAGGETQYF
TRBJ1-3 | once | - | TRBV7-9 | TGTGCCAGCAGCCTTGCAGGGACTGGAAACACCATATATTTT | CASSLAGTGNTIYF
TRBJ2-1 | - | - | TRBV27 | TGTGCCAGCAGTCCAAAAACCCCCTTGGCCAACATACCCTACAATGAGCAGTTCTTC | CASSPKTPLANIPYNEQFF
TRBJ1-2 | once | - | TRBV4-1 | TGCGCCAGCAGCCCCTCAGAGGGTAGGCCTAACTATGGCTACACCTTC | CASSPSEGRPNYGYTF
TRBJ1-1 | - | TRBD1 | TRBV25-1 | TGTGCCAGCCCCGATACCGGGACAGGGTTGATGAACACTGAAGCTTTCTTT | CASPDTGTGLMNTEAFF
TRBJ2-7 | - | TRBD2 | TRBV7-2 | TGTGCCAGCAGCTTAGCGGTCCGGGGGGGGAGCTACGAGCAGTACTTC | CASSLAVRGGSYEQYF
TRBJ2-3 | - | - | TRBV6-1 | TGTGCCAGCAGTGAGCGTACTAGCACAGATACGCAGTATTTT | CASSERTSTDTQYF
TRBJ1-5 | once | TRBD1 | TRBV6-2/TRBV6-3 | TGTGCCAGCAGCTCTACCGGACAGGGCGTGGGTCAGCCCCAGCATTTT | CASSSTGQGVGQPQHF
TRBJ1-5 | few | - | TRBV12-3/TRBV12-4 | TGTGCCAGCAGTTTTCAGGGCGCCCAGCCCCAGCATTTT | CASSFQGAQPQHF
TRBJ1-1 | - | TRBD1 | TRBV2 | TGTGCCAGCATGCTCGGACAGGGAACTTTCTTT | CASMLGQGTFF
TRBJ2-7 | - | TRBD1 | TRBV12-5 | TGTGCTAGTGGTATTTTAACAGGGGGTTTGTACGAGCAGTACTTC | CASGILTGGLYEQYF
TRBJ2-1 | - | TRBD2 | TRBV4-2 | TGTGCCAGCAGCCAAGATCACGGTAGCGGGGCCATCTCCTACAATGAGCAGTTCTTC | CASSQDHGSGAISYNEQFF
TRBJ1-5 | few | TRBD1 | TRBV19 | TGTGCCAGTAGTATATTTCGGACAGGGGGGAATCAGCCCCAGCATTTT | CASSIFRTGGNQPQHF
TRBJ2-6 | - | - | TRBV30 | TGTGCCTGGACCGTGTCTGGGGCCAACGTCCTGACTTTC | CAWTVSGANVLTF
TRBJ1-3 | - | TRBD1 | TRBV6-6 | TGTGCCAGCAGTTCCCCAGGGGGCTCTGGAAACACCATATATTTT | CASSSPGGSGNTIYF
TRBJ2-2 | once | TRBD2 | TRBV4-3 | TGCGCCAGCAGCCACCTCACCGGGACTAGTCCCGGGGAGCTGTTTTTT | CASSHLTGTSPGELFF
TRBJ1-1 | - | TRBD1 | TRBV14 | TGTGCCAGCAGCCAACGGACAGGGAGAAACACTGAAGCTTTCTTT | CASSQRTGRNTEAFF
TRBJ1-2 | - | - | TRBV19 | TGTGCCAGTAGCCTTACAGGGTTCTTGGACTATGGCTACACCTTC | CASSLTGFLDYGYTF
TRBJ1-3 | - | TRBD1 | TRBV15 | TGTGCCACCAGCAAGGACAGGCCAGGGGGAAACACCATATATTTT | CATSKDRPGGNTIYF
TRBJ1-3 | - | - | TRBV9 | TGTGCCAGCAGCCGAATTCAGGGCTCTGGAAACACCATATATTTT | CASSRIQGSGNTIYF
TRBJ1-2 | - | - | TRBV5-6 | TGTGCCAGCAGCGTCCGCAGGGGAGCTAACTATGGCTACACCTTC | CASSVRRGANYGYTF
TRBJ1-1 | few | - | TRBV7-8 | TGTGCCAGCAGCTTAGTGGAGGGTAGAGCTGAAGCTTTCTTT | CASSLVEGRAEAFF
TRBJ1-2 | - | TRBD1 | TRBV19 | TGTGCCAGTAGTACCCCCTCCAGGGGGACCTATGGCTACACCTTC | CASSTPSRGTYGYTF
TRBJ1-1 | once | - | TRBV7-6 | TGTGCCAGCAGCTTAGGTGCAGGGGACGTGGGCACTGAAGCTTTCTTT | CASSLGAGDVGTEAFF
TRBJ1-1 | - | - | TRBV5-1 | TGCGCCAGCAGCTTGGAGAGTGTAAACACTGAAGCTTTCTTT | CASSLESVNTEAFF
TRBJ2-1 | - | - | TRBV4-1 | TGCGCCAGCAGCCAAGTAAAAACGGGGTCTCAGCTTTATGAGCAGTTCTTC | CASSQVKTGSQLYEQFF
TRBJ2-7 | - | TRBD1 | TRBV5-1 | TGCGCCAGCAGCTTGGCGACAGGGTTGGACGAGCAGTACTTC | CASSLATGLDEQYF
TRBJ2-5 | - | TRBD2 | TRBV15 | TGTGCCACCAGCAGTCGCTTAGCGGGGGAAGAGACCCAGTACTTC | CATSSRLAGEETQYF
TRBJ2-5 | - | TRBD2 | TRBV4-3 | TGCGCCAGCAGCCAAGATTGGCGGGGGAGCCAAGAGACCCAGTACTTC | CASSQDWRGSQETQYF
TRBJ2-1 | few | - | TRBV5-1 | TGCGCCAGCAGCTTGGGACAGGCCACAAGGAATGAGCAGTTCTTC | CASSLGQATRNEQFF
TRBJ2-7 | - | - | TRBV5-1 | TGCGCCAGCAGCGGAGGGACCGACTCCTACGAGCAGTACTTC | CASSGGTDSYEQYF
TRBJ1-2 | - | TRBD1 | TRBV5-1 | TGCGCCAGCAGCTCGACAGGGGACTATGGCTACACCTTC | CASSSTGDYGYTF
TRBJ2-1 | - | TRBD2 | TRBV2 | TGTGCCAGCAGTGTCTCTAGCGGGGGAGCGAATGAGCAGTTCTTC | CASSVSSGGANEQFF